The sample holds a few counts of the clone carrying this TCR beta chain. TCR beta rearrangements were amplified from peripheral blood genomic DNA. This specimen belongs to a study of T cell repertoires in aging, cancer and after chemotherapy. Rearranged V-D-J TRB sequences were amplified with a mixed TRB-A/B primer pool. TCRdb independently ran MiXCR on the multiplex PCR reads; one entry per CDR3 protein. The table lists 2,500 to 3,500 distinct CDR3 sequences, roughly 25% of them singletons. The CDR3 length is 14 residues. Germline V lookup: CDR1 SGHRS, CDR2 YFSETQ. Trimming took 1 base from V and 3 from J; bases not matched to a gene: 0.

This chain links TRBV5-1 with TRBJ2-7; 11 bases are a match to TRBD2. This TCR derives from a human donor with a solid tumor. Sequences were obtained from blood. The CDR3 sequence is CASSLTSGGYEQYF. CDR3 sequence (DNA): TGCGCCAGCAGCTTGACTAGCGGGGGCTACGAGCAGTACTTC.